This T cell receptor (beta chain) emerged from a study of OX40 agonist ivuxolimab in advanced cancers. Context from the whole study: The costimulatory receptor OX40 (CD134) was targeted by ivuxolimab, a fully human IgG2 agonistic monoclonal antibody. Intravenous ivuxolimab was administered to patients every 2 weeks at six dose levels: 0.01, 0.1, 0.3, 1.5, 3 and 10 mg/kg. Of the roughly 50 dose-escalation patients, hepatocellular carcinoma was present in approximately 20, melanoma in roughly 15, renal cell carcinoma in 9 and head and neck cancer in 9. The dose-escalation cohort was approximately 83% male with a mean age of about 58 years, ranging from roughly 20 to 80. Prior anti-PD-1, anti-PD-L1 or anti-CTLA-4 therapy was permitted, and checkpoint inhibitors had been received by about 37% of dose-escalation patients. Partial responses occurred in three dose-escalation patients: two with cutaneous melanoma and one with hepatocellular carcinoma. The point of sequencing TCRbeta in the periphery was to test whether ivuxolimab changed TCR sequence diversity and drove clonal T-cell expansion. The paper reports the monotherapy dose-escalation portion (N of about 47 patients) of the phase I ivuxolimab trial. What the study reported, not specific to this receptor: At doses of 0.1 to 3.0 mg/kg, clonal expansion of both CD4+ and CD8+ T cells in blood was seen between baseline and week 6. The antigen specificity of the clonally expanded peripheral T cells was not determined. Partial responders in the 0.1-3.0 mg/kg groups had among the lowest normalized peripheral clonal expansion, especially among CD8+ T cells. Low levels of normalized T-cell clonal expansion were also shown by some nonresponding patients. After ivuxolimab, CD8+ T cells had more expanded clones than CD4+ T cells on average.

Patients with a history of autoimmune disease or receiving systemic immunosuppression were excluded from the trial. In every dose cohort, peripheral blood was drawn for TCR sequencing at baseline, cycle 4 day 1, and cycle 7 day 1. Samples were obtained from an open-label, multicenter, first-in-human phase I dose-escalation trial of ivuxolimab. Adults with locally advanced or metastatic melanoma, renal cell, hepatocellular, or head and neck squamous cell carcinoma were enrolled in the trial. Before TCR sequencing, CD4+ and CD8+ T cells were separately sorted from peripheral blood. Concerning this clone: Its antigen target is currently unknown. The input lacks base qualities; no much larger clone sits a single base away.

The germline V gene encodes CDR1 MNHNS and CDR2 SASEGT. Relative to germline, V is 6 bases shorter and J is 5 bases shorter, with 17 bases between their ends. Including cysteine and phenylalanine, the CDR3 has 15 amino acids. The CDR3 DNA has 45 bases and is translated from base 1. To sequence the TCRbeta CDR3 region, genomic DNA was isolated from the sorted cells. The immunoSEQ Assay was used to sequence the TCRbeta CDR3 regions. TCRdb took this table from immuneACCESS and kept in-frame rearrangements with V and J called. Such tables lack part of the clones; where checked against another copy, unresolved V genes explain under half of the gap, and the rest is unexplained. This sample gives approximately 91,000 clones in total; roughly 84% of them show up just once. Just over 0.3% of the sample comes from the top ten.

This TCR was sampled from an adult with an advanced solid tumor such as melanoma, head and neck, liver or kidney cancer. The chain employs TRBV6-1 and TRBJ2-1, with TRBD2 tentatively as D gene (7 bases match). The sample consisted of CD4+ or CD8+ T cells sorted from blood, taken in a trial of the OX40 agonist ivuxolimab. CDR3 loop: CASRQPGGLDNEQFF. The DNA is TGTGCCAGCAGGCAACCGGGGGGCCTAGACAATGAGCAGTTCTTC.